This T cell receptor (beta chain) comes out of a study of T cells expressing NK-cell markers. Turning to the study itself: Within the sequenced cohort of eight donors, seven exhibited HCMV seropositivity and one was seronegative. General study points: The leading position in the CD3+CD56-NKG2C+ fraction of several donors also went to these clonotypes.

A note on this clonotype: Antigen: not known.

TCRdb derives one entry per CDR3 protein from the 5' RACE reads, leaving out DNA. Listed are about 460,000 distinct CDR3 sequences; more than 1.4% falls within the top ten. The CDR3 runs 15 residues. The germline V gene has CDR1 DFQATT and CDR2 SNEGSKA (reference sequence). The sequence was collected from a woman in her forties or fifties in good health. Source material: blood T cells: a sorted CD56 or NKG2C T cell subset, CD4+ or CD8+ T cells, or bulk PBMC T cells (not recorded which). The rearrangement joins TRBV20-1 to TRBJ1-1. CDR3 sequence reads: CSARDRVSPGTEAFF.